This TCR beta chain is from a study of control samples from healthy donors and cancer patients (TCRdb year 2020). The receptor library was made with the immunoSEQ multiplex PCR assay. The immuneACCESS repertoire file appears here via TCRdb, limited to in-frame rearrangements. These files lack a portion of the clones; in checked studies, under half of the deficit traces to unresolved V genes, and the cause of the others is not known. The sample table lists about 160,000 clones, 96% of them with a count of one. The ten largest clones capture 0.95% to 1.1% of the sample. A remark on this clone: Its specific antigen is unknown. No per-base quality is available; no much larger clone lies one base away.

CDR1 MNHEY and CDR2 SMNVEV were looked up in the germline V gene (reference sequence). V loses 8 bases, J loses 13 bases, and the germline ends lie 21 bases apart. Including the terminal cysteine and phenylalanine, the CDR3 comprises 14 residues. The kept DNA is CDR3 alone, 42 bases in frame from the first base. The sample consisted of blood. The receptor comes from a woman aged 25 to 39 in good health. The chain employs TRBV27 and TRBJ1-6; the D segment could be TRBD1, given 6 matching bases. CDR3 protein: CASAAGAPPRPLHF. The DNA sequence is given as TGTGCCAGCGCGGCGGGGGCCCCTCCGAGGCCCCTCCACTTT.